Below are 6 T cell receptor beta chains sequenced from a single sample in a study of T cells in Graves' hyperthyroidism and ophthalmopathy. Template material for amplifying TCR beta CDR3 regions consisted of RNA transcripts. The primer set for the first-round RT-PCR of the TCR CDR3 was HTBI. TCRdb analysed the multiplex PCR reads with MiXCR anew, one entry per CDR3 protein. This sample yields some 770,000 distinct CDR3 sequences, of which less than 20% are seen a single time; 8.4% belongs to the top ten. Specimen: blood. These receptors were obtained from a man aged 18 to 29 with Graves' hyperthyroidism.

This clonotype showed up many times. The V and J genes are TRBV2 and TRBJ2-4, with TRBD2 matching 8 bases. The V segment lost 6 bases and the J segment 0 bases; nucleotides outside the gene matches: 7. Germline CDR1 is SNHLY and CDR2 is FYNNEI. This CDR3 region has 16 residues. This CDR3 is CASRAGVRVAKNIQYF. CDR3 bases: TGTGCCAGCAGAGCGGGGGTTAGAGTAGCCAAAAACATTCAGTACTTC.

In its sample, this clonotype was seen a few times. The J gene is TRBJ1-1, the V gene TRBV9; 7 positions match TRBD1. Germline assignment: CDR1 SGDLS and CDR2 YYNGEE. CDR3 size: 14 residues. V dropped 2 bases and J dropped 4; count of bases not matched to a gene: 5. Written as DNA, the CDR3 is TGTGCCAGCAGCGTCGGGACAGCCGGCACTGAAGCTTTCTTT. Translation: CASSVGTAGTEAFF.

The chain has TRBV4-1 and TRBJ2-5; 7 bases line up with TRBD1. Germline CDR1 is MGHRA and CDR2 is YSYEKL. V trimming: 2 bases; J trimming: 2 bases; junction bases outside the gene matches: 5. The CDR3 runs to 15 residues. CDR3 in amino acids: CASSQSDREQETQYF. The CDR3 nucleotides read TGCGCCAGCAGCCAATCCGACAGGGAGCAAGAGACCCAGTACTTC.

This clonotype was seen at least ten times. V and J are TRBV7-3 and TRBJ2-1; tentatively, D is TRBD1 or TRBD2 (5 bases each). Trimming removed 5 bases from V and 8 bases from J, with 13 bases in between. Germline values: CDR1 SGHTA, CDR2 FQGTGA. The CDR3 loop spans 13 amino acids. Here the CDR3 DNA reads TGTGCCAGCAGCCCGGGACCCCGGGATGAGCAGTTCTTC. This encodes CASSPGPRDEQFF. The variable domain in full, with the rest retrieved from reference TRBV7-3 and TRBJ2-1, is GAGVSQTPSNKVTEKGKYVELRCDPISGHTALYWYRQSLGQGPEFLIYFQGTGAADDSGLPNDRFFAVRPEGSVSTLKIQRTERGDSAVYLCASSPGPRDEQFFGPGTRLTVL.

As regards this clonotype: A read error may be the cause here, since a much bigger clone is one base away. The chain has TRBV7-9 and TRBJ2-3; 11 positions match TRBD2. The CDR3 extends over 16 amino acids. Germline CDR1 SEHNR, CDR2 FQNEAQ (reference sequence). The CDR3 sequence: CASSLRLAGLTGTQYF. The DNA of the CDR3 is TGTGCCAGCAGCCTTAGACTAGCGGGACTAACAGGTACGCAGTATTTT.

This clonotype has at least ten counts. The chain combines TRBV5-5 with TRBJ2-7; D uncertain. This CDR3 is built from 16 residues. Trimming cost V 0 bases and J 0 bases, with 13 bases left between them. Per the germline V gene, CDR1 is SGHKS and CDR2 is YYEKEE (reference sequence). The CDR3 region has the DNA TGTGCCAGCAGCTTGGAGTTCCCAGGACGCTCCTACGAGCAGTACTTC. As protein: CASSLEFPGRSYEQYF.